Each of the 2 T cell receptor beta chains below was sequenced from the same sample in a study of post-analysis software for immune sequencing data. General study findings and limits: The study found TRBV5-6, TRBV5-1 and TRBV20-1 among about 5 TRBV segments more frequent in patients than controls.

The library was made from cDNA and included unique molecular identifiers. Each CDR3 protein gets one entry after TCRdb re-called the PCR reads with MiXCR. The profile covers about 430,000 distinct CDR3 sequences, with 39% appearing a single time and approximately 7.6% taken by the ten largest. No antigen is known for these receptors. Sequenced sample: blood. The source is a girl aged 2 to 9 with multiple sclerosis.

Only a few counts were recorded for this clonotype. The chain couples TRBV11-2 to TRBJ2-3; TRBD2 matches 7 bases. Trimming removed 5 bases from V and 4 bases from J; junction bases left unmatched: 9. The CDR3 length is 15 residues. The V gene's germline CDR1 is SGHAT and CDR2 FQNNGV. The CDR3 sequence: CASSIRLARADTQYF. As DNA, the CDR3 is TGTGCCAGCAGCATAAGACTAGCACGGGCAGATACGCAGTATTTT.

The V and J genes are TRBV27 and TRBJ1-1; D gene uncertain. The CDR3 totals 15 residues. Germline V CDR1 and CDR2: MNHEY, SMNVEV (reference sequence). V dropped 6 bases and J dropped 3 bases, with 17 bases sitting between them. CDR3 in DNA: TGTGCCAGCAGGCCGGCCTCACCGGCGGACACTGAAGCTTTCTTT. Residues: CASRPASPADTEAFF.